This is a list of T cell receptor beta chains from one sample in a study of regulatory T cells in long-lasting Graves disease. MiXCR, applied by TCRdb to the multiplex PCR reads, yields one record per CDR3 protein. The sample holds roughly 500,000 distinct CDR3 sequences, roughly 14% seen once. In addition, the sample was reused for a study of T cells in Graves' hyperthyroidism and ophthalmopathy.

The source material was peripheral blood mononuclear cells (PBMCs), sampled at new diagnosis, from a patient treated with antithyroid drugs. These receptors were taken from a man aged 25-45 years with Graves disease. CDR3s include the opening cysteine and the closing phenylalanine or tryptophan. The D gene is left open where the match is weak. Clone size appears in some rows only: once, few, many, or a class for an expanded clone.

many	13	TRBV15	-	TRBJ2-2	CAIQGRGTGELFF	TGTGCCATCCAGGGACGGGGAACCGGGGAGCTGTTTTTT
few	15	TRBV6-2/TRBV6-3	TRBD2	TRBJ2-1	CASSSYSGRLSEQFF	TGTGCCAGCAGTTCCTATAGCGGGAGGCTTTCTGAGCAGTTCTTC
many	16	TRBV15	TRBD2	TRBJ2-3	CATSGKLAGFTDTQYF	TGTGCCACCAGCGGAAAACTAGCGGGGTTCACAGATACGCAGTATTTT
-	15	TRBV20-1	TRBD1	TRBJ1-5	CSAPSGGQPNQPQHF	TGCAGTGCTCCGAGCGGGGGACAGCCTAATCAGCCCCAGCATTTT
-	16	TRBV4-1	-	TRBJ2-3	CASSQGNFRERDTQYF	TGCGCCAGCAGCCAAGGAAATTTCAGGGAAAGAGATACGCAGTATTTT
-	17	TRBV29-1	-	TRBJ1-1	CSVEWGQVYVMNTEAFF	TGCAGCGTTGAATGGGGACAAGTTTACGTTATGAACACTGAAGCTTTCTTT
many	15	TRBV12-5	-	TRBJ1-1	CASGLDWGAGTEAFF	TGTGCTAGTGGTTTGGATTGGGGGGCTGGCACTGAAGCTTTCTTT
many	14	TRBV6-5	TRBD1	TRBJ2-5	CASSLTGFQETQYF	TGTGCCAGCAGTTTGACAGGGTTTCAGGAGACCCAGTACTTC
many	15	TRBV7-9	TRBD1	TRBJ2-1	CASRSTGASYNEQFF	TGTGCCAGCAGGTCTACAGGGGCCTCCTACAATGAGCAGTTCTTC
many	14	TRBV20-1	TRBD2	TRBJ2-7	CSASLAGGTYEQYF	TGCAGTGCTAGTCTAGCGGGAGGTACCTACGAGCAGTACTTC
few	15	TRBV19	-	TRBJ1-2	CASTQRRAEDYGYTF	TGTGCCAGTACCCAACGGCGGGCGGAAGACTATGGCTACACCTTC
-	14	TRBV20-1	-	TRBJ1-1	CSARSIGVNTEAFF	TGCAGTGCTCGTTCGATAGGGGTGAACACTGAAGCTTTCTTT
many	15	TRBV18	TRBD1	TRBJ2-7	CASSPGTGNTYEQYF	TGTGCCAGCTCACCGGGGACAGGAAATACCTACGAGCAGTACTTC
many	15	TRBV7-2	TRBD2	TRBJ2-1	CASRPPGLPDNEQSF	TGTGCCAGCAGACCCCCGGGACTACCCGACAATGAGCAGTCCTTC
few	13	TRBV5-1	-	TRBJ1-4	CASSMEGNEKLFF	TGCGCCAGCAGCATGGAGGGTAACGAAAAACTGTTTTTT
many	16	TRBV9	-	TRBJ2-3	CASSGILASSTDTQYF	TGTGCCAGCAGCGGTATCTTAGCGTCTAGCACAGATACGCAGTATTTT
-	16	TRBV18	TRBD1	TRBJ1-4	CASSPNPGQFNEKLFF	TGTGCCAGCTCACCGAATCCGGGACAGTTTAATGAAAAACTGTTTTTT
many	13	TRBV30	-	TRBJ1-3	CAFGRRSGNTIYF	TGTGCCTTTGGACGCCGCTCTGGAAACACCATATATTTT
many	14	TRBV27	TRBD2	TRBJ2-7	CASGVAGLAGEQYF	TGTGCCAGCGGAGTAGCCGGACTAGCGGGAGAGCAGTACTTC
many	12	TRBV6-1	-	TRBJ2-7	CASTGSYYEQYF	TGTGCCAGCACCGGGAGCTACTACGAGCAGTACTTC
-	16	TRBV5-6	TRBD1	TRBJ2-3	CASSQLWTGSGDTQYF	TGTGCCAGCAGCCAACTCTGGACAGGCTCCGGAGATACGCAGTATTTT
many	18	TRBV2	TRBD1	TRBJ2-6	CASSNRDRGTTGANVLTF	TGTGCCAGCAGCAACCGGGACAGGGGAACTACTGGGGCCAACGTCCTGACTTTC
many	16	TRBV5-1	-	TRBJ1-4	CASSLYGVATNEKLFF	TGCGCCAGCAGCCTTTACGGGGTTGCAACTAATGAAAAACTGTTTTTT
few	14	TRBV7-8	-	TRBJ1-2	CASSNIGGAKGYTF	TGTGCCAGCAGCAATATAGGGGGGGCGAAGGGCTACACCTTC
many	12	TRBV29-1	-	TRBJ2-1	CSVEDSYNEQFF	TGCAGCGTTGAAGACTCCTACAATGAGCAGTTCTTC
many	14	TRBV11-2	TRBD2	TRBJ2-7	CASGGTSGILEQYF	TGTGCCAGCGGTGGGACTAGCGGGATTCTCGAGCAGTACTTC
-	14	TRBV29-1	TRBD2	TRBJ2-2	CSAREGLNTGELFF	TGCAGCGCCCGGGAGGGCTTGAACACCGGGGAGCTGTTTTTT
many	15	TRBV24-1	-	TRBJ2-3	CATSDLALTVDTQYF	TGTGCCACCAGTGATCTAGCGCTCACAGTGGATACGCAGTATTTT
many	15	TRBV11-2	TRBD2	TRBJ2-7	CASSFTGTISYEQYF	TGTGCCAGCAGCTTTACCGGGACTATCTCCTACGAGCAGTACTTC
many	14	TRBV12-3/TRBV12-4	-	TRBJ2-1	CASSFLQGYNEQFF	TGTGCCAGCAGTTTCCTGCAGGGTTACAATGAGCAGTTCTTC
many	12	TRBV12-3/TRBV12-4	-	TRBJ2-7	CASSFNGYEQYF	TGTGCCAGCAGTTTCAACGGCTACGAGCAGTACTTC
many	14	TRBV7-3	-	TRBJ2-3	CASSSLDSTDTQYF	TGTGCCAGCAGCTCCTTAGACAGCACAGATACGCAGTATTTT
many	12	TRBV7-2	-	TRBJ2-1	CASTQGYNEQFF	TGTGCCAGCACCCAGGGATACAATGAGCAGTTCTTC
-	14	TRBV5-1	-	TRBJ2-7	CASRSTGTGYEQYF	TGCGCCAGCAGAAGTACAGGGACTGGCTACGAGCAGTACTTC